This TCR beta chain was documented in a study of blood T cell repertoires in COVID-19. Study summary: Material from acute and convalescent COVID-19 was sourced from the United States, Italy and Spain. PBMCs, B-cell-depleted T cells, or T cells were the source of the cDNA or gDNA that made up the material.

As originally analysed: Reference gene primer amplification gave estimated nucleated cell counts. TCRdb keeps only in-frame clones here, not all; method: immunoSEQ multiplex PCR. V and J calls and clone size are copied from that table; D and trimming were computed from the DNA. The sample has about 180,000 clones; approximately 85% are singletons. Trimming took off 3 bases at V and 5 bases at J, with 4 bases between the two ends. The CDR3 consists of 11 residues. From germline, CDR1 is SNHLY and CDR2 FYNNEI. Sequenced sample: peripheral blood. This receptor was identified in a woman of 80 years or more with acute or convalescent COVID-19. The chain carries TRBV2 and TRBJ2-5; D unclear. CDR3 sequence reads: CASSEGETQYF. In DNA form, the CDR3 reads TGTGCCAGCAGTGAGGGCGAGACCCAGTACTTC. The full variable domain, its missing parts supplied by reference TRBV2 and TRBJ2-5, is EPEVTQTPSHQVTQMGQEVILRCVPISNHLYFYWYRQILGQKVEFLVSFYNNEISEKSEIFDDQFSVERPDGSNFTLKIRSTKLEDSAMYFCASSEGETQYFGPGTRLLVL.